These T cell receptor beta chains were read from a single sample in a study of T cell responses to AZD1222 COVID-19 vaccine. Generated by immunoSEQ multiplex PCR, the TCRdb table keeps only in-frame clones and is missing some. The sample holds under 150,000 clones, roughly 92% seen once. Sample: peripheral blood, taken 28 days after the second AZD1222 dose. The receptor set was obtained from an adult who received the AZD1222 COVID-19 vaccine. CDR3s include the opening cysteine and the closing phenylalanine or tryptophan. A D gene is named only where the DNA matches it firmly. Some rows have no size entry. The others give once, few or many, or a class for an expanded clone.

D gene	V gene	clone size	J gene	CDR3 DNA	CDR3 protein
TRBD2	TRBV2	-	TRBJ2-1	TGTGCCAGCAGTAGCGGGGGAGCTGAGCAGTTCTTC	CASSSGGAEQFF
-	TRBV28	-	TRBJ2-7	TGTGCCAGCAGCTTGGGCGGAGGGGCGGCCTACGAGCAGTACTTC	CASSLGGGAAYEQYF
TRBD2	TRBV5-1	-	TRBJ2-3	TGCGCCAGCAGCGTAACTAGCGGGAGCACAGATACGCAGTATTTT	CASSVTSGSTDTQYF
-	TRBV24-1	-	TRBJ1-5	TGTGCCACCAGGGCCGCTGGTGGCAATCAGCCCCAGCATTTT	CATRAAGGNQPQHF
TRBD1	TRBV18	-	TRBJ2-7	TGTGCCAGCTCACTGACTAGGGGGACAGGGTTGGACGAGCAGTACTTC	CASSLTRGTGLDEQYF
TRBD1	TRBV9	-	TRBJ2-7	TGTGCCAGCAGCGCAGCCCCAGGGGGCGAGCAGTACTTC	CASSAAPGGEQYF
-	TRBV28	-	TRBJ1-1	TGTGCCAGCAGTTTGGGGGGAATCAACACTGAAGCTTTCTTT	CASSLGGINTEAFF
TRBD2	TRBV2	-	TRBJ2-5	TGTGCCAGCAGTGAATTAGCGGGAGGGCCGGAGACCCAGTACTTC	CASSELAGGPETQYF
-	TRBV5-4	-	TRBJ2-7	TGTGCCAGCAGCTTGGAGGCCGGTAGCTCCTACGAGCAGTACTTC	CASSLEAGSSYEQYF
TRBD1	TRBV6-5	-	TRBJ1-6	TGTGCCAGCAGTCGAACAGGGGGCACGACACCCCTCCACTTT	CASSRTGGTTPLHF
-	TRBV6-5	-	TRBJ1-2	TGTGCCAGCAGTTACACTTACAGGGAGAGCTACACCTTC	CASSYTYRESYTF
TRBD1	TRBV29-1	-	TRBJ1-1	TGCAGCTCACGAGGTCAGGGGGCTGAAGCTTTCTTT	CSSRGQGAEAFF
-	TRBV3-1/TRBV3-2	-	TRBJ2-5	TGTGCCAGCAGCCAAGACTTAGGGTCAGAGACCCAGTACTTC	CASSQDLGSETQYF
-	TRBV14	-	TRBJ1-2	TGTGCCAGCAGCCAAGAAGGGGGCTATGGCTACACCTTC	CASSQEGGYGYTF
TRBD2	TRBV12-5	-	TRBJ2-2	TGTGCTAGTGGTTCGGGACTAGCGGGAGTCACCGGGGAGCTGTTTTTT	CASGSGLAGVTGELFF
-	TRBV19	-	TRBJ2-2	TGTGCCAGTACTATTCTGAAGTCCGGGGAGCTGTTTTTT	CASTILKSGELFF
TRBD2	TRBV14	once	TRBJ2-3	TGTGCCAGCAGCCAAGATCCAGCGGGGACGGGAGCAGATACGCAGTATTTT	CASSQDPAGTGADTQYF
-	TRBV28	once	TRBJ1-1	TGCGAAGTCACAACGGCGAACACTGAAGCTTTCTTT	CEVTTANTEAFF
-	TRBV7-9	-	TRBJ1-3	TGTGCCAGCAGCTTAGCGGGCGGGTATGGAAACACCATATATTTT	CASSLAGGYGNTIYF
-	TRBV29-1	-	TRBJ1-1	TGCAGCGCCCGGGTCAACACTGAAGCTTTCTTT	CSARVNTEAFF
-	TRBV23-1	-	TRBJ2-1	TGCGCCAGCAGTCCTCGAAAAAGGGCGGGCCTCTCCTACAATGAGCAGTTCTTC	CASSPRKRAGLSYNEQFF
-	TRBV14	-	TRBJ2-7	TGTGCCAGCGGGCGGGTCTCCTACGAGCAGTACTTC	CASGRVSYEQYF
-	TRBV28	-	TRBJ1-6	TGTGCCAGCAGTTTGCCGGGACGCCCTTCGGATTCACCCCTCCACTTT	CASSLPGRPSDSPLHF
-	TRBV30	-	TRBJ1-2	TGTGCCTGGAGTGTAAGGTTTTTGGGCTTC	CAWSVRFLGF
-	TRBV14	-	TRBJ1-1	TGTGCCAGCAGCCAAGATCTTGGCGTTGGGGGCACTGAAGCTTTCTTT	CASSQDLGVGGTEAFF
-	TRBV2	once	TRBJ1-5	TGTGCCAGCAGGGAAATTAGCAATCAGCCCCAGCATTTT	CASREISNQPQHF
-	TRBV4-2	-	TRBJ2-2	TGTGCCAGCAGCCAAGATCTTATTCTGAACACCGGGGAGCTGTTTTTT	CASSQDLILNTGELFF
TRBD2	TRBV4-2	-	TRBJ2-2	TGTGCCAGCAGCCAAGACCGACTAGCCGTAGCCGGGGAGCTGTTTTTT	CASSQDRLAVAGELFF
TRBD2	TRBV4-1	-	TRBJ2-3	TGCGCCAGCAGCCATCCGACTAGCGGGAGTGCAGATACGCAGTATTTT	CASSHPTSGSADTQYF
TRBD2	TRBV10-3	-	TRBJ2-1	TGTGCCATCAGTCCGGGACTAGCGGCGCATGAGCAGTTCTTC	CAISPGLAAHEQFF
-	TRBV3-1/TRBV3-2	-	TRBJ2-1	TGTGCCAGCAGCCCCCGACCGGGCGGGGAGTACAATGAGCAGTTCTTC	CASSPRPGGEYNEQFF